The 20 T cell receptor beta chains below come from one sample, sequenced in a study of blood T cell repertoires in COVID-19. Clones were sequenced by immunoSEQ multiplex PCR, and TCRdb holds only the in-frame ones, with some missing. The table lists 15,000 to 20,000 clones, around 90% of them singletons. Material: peripheral blood. The receptors shown here come from a man aged 50 to 59 with active COVID-19.

V gene TRBV5-1 combines with J gene TRBJ2-7, with TRBD1 matching 11 bases. The V segment lost 4 bases and the J segment 2 bases; nucleotides outside the gene matches: 17. In germline, CDR1 is SGHRS, CDR2 YFSETQ. The CDR3 is made up of 19 amino acids. The CDR3 protein is CASSPRTGGLFQHTYEQYF. CDR3 nucleotide sequence: TGCGCCAGCAGCCCACGGACAGGGGGCCTTTTTCAACATACCTACGAGCAGTACTTC.

V is TRBV27 and J is TRBJ2-1; D unclear. CDR3 length equals 15 residues. Deletions cut 2 bases from V and 5 bases from J, with 13 bases between. Germline-derived CDR1 and CDR2 are MNHEY and SMNVEV (reference sequence). The CDR3 DNA sequence: TGTGCCAGCAGTTTAAGACGCGACAAGCACAATGAGCAGTTCTTC. This sequence encodes CASSLRRDKHNEQFF.

The rearrangement links TRBV6-4 to TRBJ2-3; D possibly corresponds to TRBD2 (5 bases). Germline-derived CDR1 and CDR2 are MRHNA and SNTAGT. The V end was cut by 2 bases, the J end by 3 bases, with 9 bases between. The CDR3 extends over 14 amino acids. DNA for the CDR3: TGTGCCAGCAGTGACCAGCCGGGGACAGATACGCAGTATTTT. Translating gives CASSDQPGTDTQYF.

This CDR3 reads CSVEDVREGGIYIQYF. The CDR3 region has the DNA TGCAGCGTTGAAGATGTCAGAGAGGGCGGAATATACATTCAGTACTTC. This chain joins TRBV29-1 and TRBJ2-4; D may be TRBD2 (5 bases). From germline, CDR1 is SQVTM and CDR2 ANQGSEA. Trimming removed 0 bases from V and 8 bases from J, with 20 bases in between. There are 16 residues in the CDR3. Full variable domain (rest looked up from reference TRBV29-1 and TRBJ2-4): SAVISQKPSRDICQRGTSLTIQCQVDSQVTMMFWYRQQPGQSLTLIATANQGSEATYESGFVIDKFPISRPNLTFSTLTVSNMSPEDSSIYLCSVEDVREGGIYIQYFGAGTRLSVL.

This chain links TRBV24-1 with TRBJ1-3; no clear D gene. V lost 3 bases to trimming and J lost 6 bases, with 8 bases between them. The CDR3 extends over 13 amino acids. Germline V gives CDR1 KGHDR, CDR2 SFDVKD. The CDR3 DNA reads TGTGCCACCAGTGATGGAGTAAAAAACACCATATATTTT. As protein: CATSDGVKNTIYF.

The chain links TRBV5-1 to TRBJ1-1, with 9 bases identical to TRBD1. The CDR3 sequence is 15 residues long. The germline V gene has CDR1 SGHRS and CDR2 YFSETQ. V lost 0 bases to trimming and J lost 4 bases; unmatched junction nucleotides: 4. The CDR3 DNA sequence: TGCGCCAGCAGCTTGGAAACAGGGGGCTTCACTGAAGCTTTCTTT. Its protein product is CASSLETGGFTEAFF.

The chain links TRBV27 to TRBJ2-1, with D perhaps matching TRBD1 (5 bases). The CDR3 extends over 16 amino acids. The V end lost 2 bases, the J end lost 0 bases, and 11 bases lay between the germline ends. From germline, CDR1 is MNHEY and CDR2 SMNVEV (reference sequence). The CDR3 bases are TGTGCCAGCAGTTTAATTGCAGGGTTCTCCTACAATGAGCAGTTCTTC. This sequence encodes CASSLIAGFSYNEQFF.

The rearrangement uses TRBV7-2 and TRBJ1-2; perhaps TRBD1 as D (5 bases). Germline V gene lookup returns CDR1 SGHTA and CDR2 FQGNSA. This CDR3 is 13 amino acids long. V was trimmed by 5 bases and J by 1 base, leaving 8 bases between them. CDR3 DNA: TGTGCCAGCAGCCCTGGACATAACTATGGCTACACCTTC. Protein: CASSPGHNYGYTF.

The rearrangement joins TRBV2 to TRBJ2-3; D unresolved. V was cut by 8 bases and J by 3 bases, with 12 bases left in between. Germline lookup yields CDR1 SNHLY and CDR2 FYNNEI. CDR3 size: 13 residues. CDR3 residues: CASSEVKTDTQYF. The CDR3 nucleotides read TGTGCCAGCTCTGAGGTCAAGACAGATACGCAGTATTTT.

This clone was counted between two and nine times. The rearrangement uses TRBV18 and TRBJ1-2, with 9 bases lining up with TRBD1. The CDR3 sequence is 16 residues long. The germline CDR1 and CDR2 sequences are KGHSH and LQKENI. The V gene end was trimmed by 6 bases and the J gene end by 7 bases; junction bases not matched to a gene: 15. CDR3: CASSRERTGGEGGYTF. CDR3 nucleotide sequence: TGTGCCAGCTCCCGCGAACGAACAGGGGGCGAAGGTGGCTACACCTTC.

The chain uses TRBV15 and TRBJ1-5; the D is unclear. Germline loops: CDR1 LNHNV, CDR2 YYDKDF (reference sequence). This CDR3 region has 15 residues. Trimming removed 0 bases at V and 5 bases at J, with 11 bases between. The CDR3 coding sequence is TGTGCCACCAGCAGAGACTTAATTCGGGATCAGCCCCAGCATTTT. Translation gives CATSRDLIRDQPQHF.

The chain uses TRBV18 and TRBJ2-1; a weak D match, TRBD1 (5 bases). The ends were cut back, 6 bases at V and 9 bases at J, with 12 bases in the middle. Germline V gene sequence: CDR1 KGHSH, CDR2 LQKENI. The CDR3 has 12 residues. In DNA, the CDR3 is TGTGCCAGCTCGCTCGATAGGGGTGAGCAGTTCTTC. This encodes CASSLDRGEQFF.

The chain uses TRBV4-1 and TRBJ1-5; D not resolved. Germline assignment: CDR1 MGHRA and CDR2 YSYEKL. V lost 1 base to trimming and J lost 1 base, with 11 bases between them. The CDR3 totals 16 residues. The CDR3 loop is CASSQGVLASNQPQHF. In DNA form, the CDR3 reads TGCGCCAGCAGCCAAGGAGTCCTAGCGAGCAATCAGCCCCAGCATTTT.

Of note for this clone: One junction end does not reproduce the germline sequence, and a read error may be involved. V gene TRBV27 combines with J gene TRBJ2-3; TRBD2 might be the D (5 bases). This CDR3 is 13 amino acids long. The V gene's germline CDR1 is MNHEY and CDR2 SMNVEV (reference sequence). As DNA, the CDR3 is TGCACTGCGGGCCTCCCCAACGCAGATACGCAGTATTTT. The encoded protein is CTAGLPNADTQYF.

In this sample, this clone turned up once. This chain joins TRBV2 and TRBJ1-2; D uncertain. The V end was cut by 4 bases, the J end by 6 bases, with 6 bases between. From germline, CDR1 is SNHLY and CDR2 FYNNEI. The length of the CDR3 is 11 residues. CDR3 in amino acids: CASSGTNGYTF. CDR3 bases: TGTGCCAGCAGTGGGACTAATGGCTACACCTTC.

The rearrangement links TRBV28 to TRBJ2-7, with no clear D. Germline CDR1 and CDR2: MDHEN and SYDVKM. The length of the CDR3 is 14 residues. The V and J ends lost 3 bases and 0 bases respectively, with 9 bases between them. The CDR3 reads CASSLFRGSYEQYF. The DNA of the CDR3 is TGTGCCAGCAGTTTGTTCCGAGGCTCCTACGAGCAGTACTTC.

This rearrangement joins TRBV7-3 to TRBJ2-2; the match to TRBD2 covers 9 bases. The CDR3 length is 15 residues. J was trimmed by 4 bases and V by 0 bases; bases with no gene match: 0. Looked up from germline, CDR1 is SGHTA and CDR2 is FQGTGA. CDR3 amino acids: CASSLTSGGTGELFF. CDR3 nucleotides: TGTGCCAGCAGCTTAACTAGCGGGGGCACCGGGGAGCTGTTTTTT.

The gene calls are TRBV9 and TRBJ2-3; D is undetermined. CDR1 and CDR2 from the germline V gene are SGDLS and YYNGEE. V was shortened by 0 bases and J by 4 bases, with 9 bases between the two germline ends. This CDR3 spans 14 amino acids. CDR3 nucleotide sequence: TGTGCCAGCAGCGTAGCTTTATCTCCAGATACGCAGTATTTT. Amino acids: CASSVALSPDTQYF.

This chain links TRBV19 with TRBJ1-1; 8 bases map to TRBD1. The CDR3 is made up of 14 amino acids. The J segment lost 0 bases and the V segment lost 9 bases, leaving 6 bases of the junction unmatched. CDR1 LNHDA and CDR2 SQIVND come from the germline V gene (reference sequence). The CDR3 sequence: CASRGRHLNTEAFF. The DNA for the CDR3 is TGTGCCAGCAGGGGGCGACACTTGAACACTGAAGCTTTCTTT.

The V call is TRBV19, the J call TRBJ1-1, with 9 bases that match TRBD1. V shed 1 base, J shed 0 bases, and the junction held 18 bases outside the gene matches. The CDR3 is 21 amino acids. The germline gives CDR1 LNHDA, CDR2 SQIVND (reference sequence). CDR3 loop: CASSIGPGQGKKGGMNTEAFF. For the CDR3, the DNA is TGTGCCAGTAGTATAGGACCGGGACAGGGCAAGAAAGGTGGGATGAACACTGAAGCTTTCTTT.